This T cell receptor (beta chain) is from a study of blood T cell repertoires in COVID-19. Study in general: The origin of the acute and convalescent COVID-19 samples was the United States, Italy and Spain. The cDNA or gDNA used as material had been derived from T cells, B-cell-depleted T cells, or PBMCs.

This clone was observed a handful of times. Germline V gene lookup returns CDR1 SGHRS and CDR2 YFSETQ. The junction had 12 bases not matched to a gene; V was cut back by 3 bases and J by 0 bases. The CDR3 totals 19 residues. Original handling: Amplified reference gene primers provided the basis for estimating nucleated cell counts. The data were produced by immunoSEQ multiplex PCR, yet TCRdb's version contains in-frame clones alone and is incomplete. V and J calls and clone size follow that table, whereas D and trimming were derived from the DNA. The sample gives a few hundred thousand clones, roughly four fifths of which show up once; about 2.1% is in the top ten.

This sequence was found in a woman aged 55 to 70 with acute or convalescent COVID-19. Sequencing was done on a sample of peripheral blood. The rearrangement uses TRBV5-1 and TRBJ2-1; 10 nucleotides line up with TRBD1. The CDR3, as DNA: TGCGCCAGCAGCTCTCTTGGGACAGGGGCCCGGAGCTCCTACAATGAGCAGTTCTTC. The encoded protein is CASSSLGTGARSSYNEQFF.